One sample yielded the 8 T cell receptor beta chains listed below, sequenced in a study of T cells in Graves' hyperthyroidism and ophthalmopathy. Amplification of TCR beta CDR3 regions used RNA as the template. Carried out on the TCR CDR3, a first-round RT-PCR used the HTBI primer set. TCRdb re-derived calls from the multiplex PCR reads in MiXCR, one entry per CDR3 protein. The sample carries under 650,000 distinct CDR3 sequences, about 16% recorded once. The sequenced material came from blood. Receptor source: a woman aged 25-40 years with Graves' hyperthyroidism.

This clonotype turned up a few times. The gene calls are TRBV29-1 and TRBJ1-1, with D unresolved. Trimming removed 3 bases from V and 11 bases from J, with 13 bases in between. This CDR3 is built from 11 residues. Germline CDR1 reads SQVTM; CDR2 reads ANQGSEA. The CDR3, as DNA: TGCAGCGTTGACGAGTGGGTGGGGGCTTTCTTT. Amino acids: CSVDEWVGAFF.

To note about this clonotype: A read error may be the cause here, since a much bigger clone is one base away. The chain has TRBV7-2 and TRBJ2-1, with D unresolved. The CDR3 runs 14 residues. Germline lookup yields CDR1 SGHTA and CDR2 FQGNSA. Trimming left V 1 base short and J 6 bases short, with 10 bases between. CDR3 bases: TGTGCCAGCAGCTTAGTTGCGAGAAGCAATGAGCAGTTCTTC. It yields the protein CASSLVARSNEQFF.

This clonotype has ten or more counts. The chain couples TRBV7-2 to TRBJ2-7; 14 positions match TRBD2. The CDR3 contains 15 residues. After removal of 5 bases from V and 9 bases from J, the junction contained 9 bases not matched to a gene. Germline CDR1 is SGHTA and CDR2 is FQGNSA. Here the CDR3 reads CASSRAGTSGRGQYF. The DNA of the CDR3 is TGTGCCAGCAGCCGCGCCGGGACTAGCGGGAGAGGGCAGTACTTC.

This clonotype was observed at least ten times. The genes are TRBV11-2 and TRBJ1-4, with D perhaps TRBD1 (5 bases). CDR3 length equals 15 residues. The germline V and J ends were trimmed by 1 base and 7 bases, with 13 bases remaining between them. Per germline, CDR1 SGHAT and CDR2 FQNNGV. CDR3 in amino acids: CASSLGPTGFEKLFF. The CDR3 DNA reads TGTGCCAGCAGCTTAGGGCCCACAGGATTTGAAAAACTGTTTTTT.

This clonotype was seen more than once but under ten times. The chain employs TRBV3-1 and TRBJ2-3, with D maybe TRBD1 (5 bases). Deletions cut 4 bases from V and 12 bases from J, with 11 bases between. The CDR3 sequence is 11 residues long. The germline V gene has CDR1 LGHDT and CDR2 YNNKEL (reference sequence). CDR3 amino acids: CASSRRQLQYF. The DNA for the CDR3 is TGTGCCAGCAGCCGTAGACAGTTACAGTATTTT.

The CDR3 nucleotides are TGTGCCAGCAGCTTGGCCCGCATCCACGAGCAGTACTTC. Translation: CASSLARIHEQYF. This chain joins TRBV5-6 and TRBJ2-7; D remains ambiguous. This CDR3 is 13 amino acids long. Germline V gene data show CDR1 as SGHDT and CDR2 as YYEEEE. The V and J ends lost 0 bases and 5 bases respectively, with 9 bases between them.

The chain links TRBV3-1 to TRBJ2-7; TRBD2 matches 7 bases. The last part of the DNA fits TRBJ2-1 better; the J call may be wrong. The germline gives CDR1 LGHDT, CDR2 YNNKEL (reference sequence). The CDR3 spans 16 residues. CDR3 DNA sequence: TGTGCCAGCAGCCAGACCTCTCGCGGGAGCTCCTACGAGCAGTTCTTC. It codes for CASSQTSRGSSYEQFF.

This sequence joins TRBV5-4 and TRBJ2-7; the D is unclear. Germline lookup yields CDR1 SGHNT and CDR2 YYREEE (reference sequence). CDR3 size: 13 residues. The ends were cut back, 3 bases at V and 1 base at J, with 8 bases in the middle. Here the CDR3 reads CASSSQTSYEQYF. The CDR3 DNA sequence: TGTGCCAGCAGCTCACAAACTTCCTACGAGCAGTACTTC.